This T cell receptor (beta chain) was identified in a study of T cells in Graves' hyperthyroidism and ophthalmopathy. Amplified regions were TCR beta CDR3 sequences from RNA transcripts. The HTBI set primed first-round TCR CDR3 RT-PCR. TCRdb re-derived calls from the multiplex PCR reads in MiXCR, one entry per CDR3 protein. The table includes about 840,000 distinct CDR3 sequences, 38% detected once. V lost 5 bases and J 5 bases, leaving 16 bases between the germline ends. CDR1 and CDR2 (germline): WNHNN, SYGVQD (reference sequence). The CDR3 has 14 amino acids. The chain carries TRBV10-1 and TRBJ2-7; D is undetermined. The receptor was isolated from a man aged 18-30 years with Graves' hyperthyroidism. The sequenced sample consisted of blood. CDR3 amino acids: CASSRTRNLHEQYF. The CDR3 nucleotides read TGCGCCAGCAGTCGAACCCGTAATCTCCACGAGCAGTACTTC.